The clone carrying this T cell receptor (beta chain) occurred many times. This CDR3 is also generated by other DNA sequences in the sample. Original handling: The study built a papillary thyroid cancer distant-metastasis classifier from CDR3 differences across clinicopathological groups. TCRdb re-called the PCR reads with MiXCR. TCRdb, rather than the study authors, made the V and J calls. The sample has roughly 93,000 clones; roughly an eighth are singletons. The data belong to a study of metastatic and nonmetastatic thyroid tumors. Thyroid surgery took place with no prior treatment in any patient. Trimming removed 7 bases from V and 0 bases from J; junction bases left unmatched: 10. This CDR3 region has 17 residues. The V gene's germline CDR1 is KGHDR and CDR2 SFDVKD.

The sequence came from a female donor with papillary thyroid cancer or a benign thyroid nodule (not recorded which). Some clones in this sample may be carry-over from other donors' samples. Sequenced input: blood. The V call is TRBV24-1, the J call TRBJ2-5, with 10 positions matching TRBD2. This CDR3 reads CATSQTMTSGYQETQYF. The DNA of the CDR3 is TGTGCCACCAGCCAAACCATGACTAGCGGGTACCAAGAGACCCAGTACTTC.